This T cell receptor (beta chain) came from a study of long-term antiretroviral therapy in people with HIV. Findings and caveats of the study: Blood collection from about 2003 to 2017 possibly occurred under older ART regimens. It was observed that HIV repertoires exhibited narrower CDR3 length ranges than controls.

Per individual, the PBMC samples numbered at least one pre-ART and at least two post-ART. The assay, immunoSEQ v3.0, was run at survey level. Only in-frame clones appear in the TCRdb table, and some are missing; sequencing was by immunoSEQ multiplex PCR. The sample has around 34,000 clones, around 74% seen once. The germline gives CDR1 SGHNT, CDR2 YYREEE (reference sequence). The CDR3 is 13 amino acids. V was cut by 4 bases and J by 5 bases, with 12 bases left in between. Concerning this clone: As yet, its antigen is unknown.

This sequence joins TRBV5-4 and TRBJ2-5; perhaps TRBD1 as D (6 bases). The input for sequencing was unsorted PBMCs, taken 3 years after starting antiretroviral therapy. The sequence came from a middle-aged man with HIV. The CDR3 DNA reads TGTGCCAGCAGCGACGGACAGTGGGAGACCCAGTACTTC. It translates to CASSDGQWETQYF.